The 29 T cell receptor beta chains listed next were all sequenced from one sample in a study of OX40 agonist ivuxolimab in advanced cancers. Repertoires were generated with immunoSEQ multiplex PCR, while TCRdb's copy carries only in-frame clones and drops some. Among about 46,000 clones listed, approximately 91% were seen once. The source was CD4+ or CD8+ T cells sorted from blood, collected in a trial of the OX40 agonist ivuxolimab. The receptors come from an adult with an advanced solid tumor such as melanoma, head and neck, liver or kidney cancer.

The chain uses TRBV30 and TRBJ2-3; D gene unclear. Per germline, CDR1 GTSNPN and CDR2 SVGIG (reference sequence). This CDR3 comprises 15 residues. V was cut by 0 bases and J by 2 bases, with 12 bases left in between. The CDR3 bases are TGTGCCTGGAGTGTACGATGGGATCCCACAGATACGCAGTATTTT. This translates into CAWSVRWDPTDTQYF.

V usage is TRBV2 and J usage is TRBJ2-1, with D possibly matching TRBD2 (5 bases). V gave up 1 base and J gave up 3 bases, with 10 bases separating them. The CDR3 has 15 amino acids. Germline V lookup: CDR1 SNHLY, CDR2 FYNNEI. The CDR3 here is CASSEGLAIYNEQFF. The CDR3 region has the DNA TGTGCCAGCAGTGAAGGTCTAGCTATCTACAATGAGCAGTTCTTC.

CDR3 loop: CSVRGDSHTGELFF. The CDR3, as DNA: TGCAGCGTTCGGGGGGACAGCCACACCGGGGAGCTGTTTTTT. This chain links TRBV29-1 with TRBJ2-2; D may correspond to TRBD1 or TRBD2 (7 bases each). The V end lost 5 bases, the J end lost 3 bases, and 13 bases lay between the germline ends. Germline lookup yields CDR1 SQVTM and CDR2 ANQGSEA. This CDR3 is 14 amino acids long.

The J gene is TRBJ2-5, the V gene TRBV19, with 10 bases aligning to TRBD2. The CDR3 consists of 15 residues. Unmatched junction bases numbered 2, after V lost 3 bases and J lost 1 base. CDR1 is LNHDA, CDR2 SQIVND, per germline (reference sequence). The CDR3 region is CASSIGLAAQETQYF. CDR3 coding DNA: TGTGCCAGTAGTATTGGACTAGCGGCCCAAGAGACCCAGTACTTC.

The rearrangement joins TRBV5-6 to TRBJ2-7; D not resolved. The CDR3 covers 13 residues. The germline CDR1 and CDR2 sequences are SGHDT and YYEEEE. Deletions cut 0 bases from V and 10 bases from J, with 14 bases between. This CDR3 reads CASSLGVTAFQYF. The CDR3 DNA reads TGTGCCAGCAGCTTGGGGGTGACCGCTTTCCAGTACTTC.

The chain combines TRBV2 with TRBJ1-5; D ambiguous. The V gene lost 5 bases and the J gene lost 2 bases, with 16 bases spanning the gap. This CDR3 region has 16 residues. The germline gives CDR1 SNHLY, CDR2 FYNNEI. CDR3 residues: CASSSVSSGGNQPQHF. The CDR3 nucleotides are TGTGCCAGCAGTAGTGTAAGCTCTGGTGGCAATCAGCCCCAGCATTTT.

The table lists this clone with a count of one. V is TRBV28 and J is TRBJ2-5, with D possibly matching TRBD1 (6 bases). V was trimmed by 6 bases and J by 4 bases, leaving 12 bases between them. The V gene's germline CDR1 is MDHEN and CDR2 SYDVKM. The CDR3 spans 13 residues. The CDR3 coding sequence is TGTGCCAGCAGCCCGACAGGTCGAGAGACCCAGTACTTC. Protein: CASSPTGRETQYF.

The chain joins TRBV7-9 to TRBJ2-1; D may correspond to TRBD1 or TRBD2 (5 bases each). The V gene's germline CDR1 is SEHNR and CDR2 FQNEAQ (reference sequence). The germline V and J ends were trimmed by 4 bases and 5 bases, with 15 bases remaining between them. This CDR3 region has 15 residues. The CDR3 is CASSSPRDGHNEQFF. CDR3 nucleotide sequence: TGTGCCAGCAGCTCACCCCGGGACGGACACAATGAGCAGTTCTTC.

The rearrangement joins TRBV7-6 to TRBJ1-2; no clear D. The CDR3 extends over 13 amino acids. With 5 bases removed from V and 3 bases from J, the gap between germline ends came to 10 bases. The V gene's germline CDR1 is SGHVS and CDR2 FNYEAQ. In DNA, the CDR3 is TGTGCCAGCAGCCTCAATCGTGACTATGGCTACACCTTC. The encoded protein is CASSLNRDYGYTF.

V and J are TRBV9 and TRBJ1-2; 7 positions agree with TRBD1. Losses at the gene ends were 0 bases for V and 4 bases for J; bases not matched to a gene: 6. CDR1 SGDLS and CDR2 YYNGEE come from the germline V gene. The CDR3 sequence is 15 residues long. The CDR3 reads CASSVGGGQAYGYTF. The DNA for the CDR3 is TGTGCCAGCAGCGTAGGAGGAGGACAGGCCTATGGCTACACCTTC. Full variable domain (rest looked up from reference TRBV9 and TRBJ1-2): DSGVTQTPKHLITATGQRVTLRCSPRSGDLSVYWYQQSLDQGLQFLIQYYNGEERAKGNILERFSAQQFPDLHSELNLSSLELGDSALYFCASSVGGGQAYGYTFGSGTRLTVV.

The chain links TRBV11-2 to TRBJ2-1; D uncertain. Trimming removed 1 base at V and 0 bases at J, with 7 bases between. Germline V gives CDR1 SGHAT, CDR2 FQNNGV. The CDR3 extends over 15 amino acids. For the CDR3, the DNA is TGTGCCAGCAGCTTAGCTGGGAACTCCTACAATGAGCAGTTCTTC. Residues: CASSLAGNSYNEQFF.

CDR3 region: CASPPPRLMNTEAFF. The CDR3 DNA reads TGTGCCAGCCCCCCACCAAGGTTAATGAACACTGAAGCTTTCTTT. The chain uses TRBV19 and TRBJ1-1; no definite D call. The CDR3 is made up of 15 amino acids. Germline CDR1 is LNHDA and CDR2 is SQIVND (reference sequence). Between the trimmed V and J ends, which lost 9 bases and 0 bases, there was a span of 17 bases.

This chain joins TRBV27 and TRBJ2-7; TRBD1 aligns across 10 bases. This CDR3 comprises 17 residues. Unmatched junction bases numbered 16, after V lost 8 bases and J lost 3 bases. Germline loops: CDR1 MNHEY, CDR2 SMNVEV (reference sequence). The CDR3 spells CASRPGTGVASFYEQYF. In nucleotides, the CDR3 is TGTGCCAGCCGTCCCGGGACAGGGGTCGCTTCCTTCTACGAGCAGTACTTC.

The gene calls are TRBV7-9 and TRBJ1-6; the D gene is possibly TRBD1 (5 bases). CDR1 and CDR2 from the germline V gene are SEHNR and FQNEAQ (reference sequence). V dropped 1 base and J dropped 7 bases, with 14 bases sitting between them. The CDR3 length is 16 residues. CDR3 in amino acids: CASSLVRRAGNSPLHF. The CDR3 DNA reads TGTGCCAGCAGCTTAGTGCGCAGGGCTGGCAATTCACCCCTCCACTTT.

The gene calls are TRBV27 and TRBJ1-4; tentatively, D is TRBD1 (5 bases). The CDR3 loop spans 18 amino acids. Germline lookup yields CDR1 MNHEY and CDR2 SMNVEV (reference sequence). Deletions cut 0 bases from V and 0 bases from J, with 14 bases between. CDR3 amino acids: CASSLSYRKGATNEKLFF. The CDR3 nucleotides read TGTGCCAGCAGTTTATCGTATCGGAAAGGGGCAACTAATGAAAAACTGTTTTTT.

V and J are TRBV27 and TRBJ2-3; the match to TRBD1 covers 8 bases. This CDR3 spans 15 amino acids. The J segment lost 3 bases and the V segment lost 5 bases, leaving 7 bases of the junction unmatched. Germline V gives CDR1 MNHEY, CDR2 SMNVEV (reference sequence). CDR3 nucleotide sequence: TGTGCCAGCAGTCCTGCCGGGACAGGTACAGATACGCAGTATTTT. It specifies CASSPAGTGTDTQYF.

This clone has only a few counts. CDR3 sequence: CASSLLGQENEKLFF. The DNA for the CDR3 is TGTGCCAGCAGCTTACTGGGACAGGAGAATGAAAAACTGTTTTTT. J is TRBJ1-4 and V is TRBV7-2; TRBD1 matches at 8 bases. Germline V gene data show CDR1 as SGHTA and CDR2 as FQGNSA. The V and J ends lost 2 bases and 5 bases, in that order; junction bases with no gene match: 4. This CDR3 has 15 residues.

This sequence joins TRBV6-5 and TRBJ1-2; D call uncertain. The CDR3 sequence is 13 residues long. The germline V and J ends were trimmed by 6 bases and 4 bases, with 12 bases remaining between them. Germline-derived CDR1 and CDR2 are MNHEY and SVGAGI. The CDR3 sequence is CASSSFQSYGYTF. CDR3 in DNA: TGTGCCAGCAGCAGTTTTCAGAGCTATGGCTACACCTTC.

V gene TRBV5-4 combines with J gene TRBJ2-3, with 7 bases matching TRBD2. The CDR3 covers 15 residues. Germline CDR1 and CDR2: SGHNT and YYREEE (reference sequence). The junction had 2 bases not matched to a gene; V was cut back by 0 bases and J by 1 base. The CDR3 DNA reads as TGTGCCAGCAGCTTGGGACTAGCAGGCACAGATACGCAGTATTTT. Its protein is CASSLGLAGTDTQYF.

The chain carries TRBV7-2 and TRBJ2-1, with D unresolved. Trimming stripped 1 base from V and 9 bases from J, with 4 bases between. Germline values: CDR1 SGHTA, CDR2 FQGNSA. The CDR3 runs 11 residues. The CDR3 loop is CASSLGGEQFF. CDR3 nucleotide sequence: TGTGCCAGCAGCTTAGGCGGTGAGCAGTTCTTC.

The V call is TRBV9, the J call TRBJ2-3, with D hard to call. Germline CDR1 and CDR2: SGDLS and YYNGEE. The CDR3 is 12 residues long. V lost 3 bases to trimming and J lost 4 bases, with 6 bases between them. CDR3 amino acids: CASSGLSDTQYF. The CDR3 nucleotides read TGTGCCAGCAGCGGGTTGTCAGATACGCAGTATTTT.

Only one count was recorded for this clone. The chain recombines TRBV7-8 with TRBJ2-7; TRBD1 matches 7 bases. CDR3 length equals 15 residues. V lost 1 base, J lost 1 base, and 4 bases stayed unmatched. Germline loops: CDR1 SGHVS, CDR2 FQNEAQ. CDR3 bases: TGTGCCAGCAGCTTAGGTCGGGACAGTTCCTACGAGCAGTACTTC. Translation gives CASSLGRDSSYEQYF.

The chain couples TRBV2 to TRBJ2-7, with 7 positions matching TRBD1. Germline lookup yields CDR1 SNHLY and CDR2 FYNNEI. The CDR3 covers 16 residues. V shed 5 bases, J shed 3 bases, and the junction held 13 bases outside the gene matches. Here the CDR3 DNA reads TGTGCCAGCAGTTCCATCCCCGACAGGGTCCTCTACGAGCAGTACTTC. Translating gives CASSSIPDRVLYEQYF.

This clone appeared a single time. V usage is TRBV13 and J usage is TRBJ2-7, with 9 bases lining up with TRBD1. The CDR3 spans 15 residues. In germline, CDR1 is PRHDT, CDR2 FYEKMQ (reference sequence). With 4 bases clipped from V and 4 bases from J, the junction kept 8 bases outside the gene matches. CDR3 sequence: CASSYAGTGRYEQYF. In nucleotides, the CDR3 is TGTGCCAGCAGCTATGCCGGGACAGGGAGATACGAGCAGTACTTC. Together with reference TRBV13 and TRBJ2-7, the CDR3 gives the full variable domain: AAGVIQSPRHLIKEKRETATLKCYPIPRHDTVYWYQQGPGQDPQFLISFYEKMQSDKGSIPDRFSAQQFSDYHSELNMSSLELGDSALYFCASSYAGTGRYEQYFGPGTRLTVT.

This clone has a single count. The V call is TRBV6-1, the J call TRBJ2-2, with D unresolved. Per the germline V gene, CDR1 is MNHNS and CDR2 is SASEGT. The CDR3 has 15 residues. V was clipped by 6 bases and J by 5 bases, with 16 bases between them. CDR3: CASRERTPSTGELFF. Here the CDR3 DNA reads TGTGCCAGCAGAGAAAGGACCCCTTCTACCGGGGAGCTGTTTTTT.

The chain has TRBV19 and TRBJ1-1; D unresolved. The V gene lost 7 bases and the J gene lost 2 bases, with 14 bases spanning the gap. Germline CDR1 and CDR2: LNHDA and SQIVND (reference sequence). The CDR3 spans 14 residues. The CDR3 loop reads CASTPDGPNTEAFF. CDR3 nucleotide sequence: TGTGCCAGTACCCCCGACGGTCCCAACACTGAAGCTTTCTTT.

This rearrangement joins TRBV6-5 to TRBJ2-7; tentatively, D is TRBD1 (6 bases). V lost 0 bases and J 7 bases, leaving 10 bases between the germline ends. In germline, CDR1 is MNHEY, CDR2 SVGAGI. The CDR3 extends over 13 amino acids. CDR3 protein: CASSYSTGWEQYF. In DNA, the CDR3 is TGTGCCAGCAGTTACTCCACAGGGTGGGAGCAGTACTTC.

The chain recombines TRBV6-6 with TRBJ1-5; D is undetermined. Germline CDR1 reads MNHNY; CDR2 reads SVGAGI (reference sequence). The CDR3 loop spans 13 amino acids. The germline V and J ends were trimmed by 7 bases and 1 base, with 8 bases remaining between them. CDR3 in amino acids: CASNPLSNQPQHF. CDR3 coding DNA: TGTGCCAGCAATCCACTGAGCAATCAGCCCCAGCATTTT.

The V and J genes are TRBV27 and TRBJ2-3; TRBD1 or TRBD2 may be the D gene (5 bases each). V lost 3 bases and J lost 6, with 16 bases in between. The CDR3 extends over 15 amino acids. The germline CDR1 and CDR2 sequences are MNHEY and SMNVEV (reference sequence). DNA for the CDR3: TGTGCCAGCAGTTTTGGGGGACCACACGCGGATACGCAGTATTTT. It codes for CASSFGGPHADTQYF.